This T cell receptor (beta chain) was recorded in a study of cytomegalovirus exposure and HLA in healthy donors. For the study at large: A later analysis reported the same platform for the 95 to 150 validation repertoires and the 666 first-cohort repertoires.

Only in-frame clones appear in the TCRdb table, and some are missing; sequencing was by immunoSEQ multiplex PCR. Among approximately 150,000 clones listed, approximately 86% were seen once. The V gene end was trimmed by 1 base and the J gene end by 5 bases; junction bases not matched to a gene: 8. Germline lookup yields CDR1 SEHNR and CDR2 FQNEAQ (reference sequence). This CDR3 region has 16 residues. The chain has TRBV7-9 and TRBJ2-7, with TRBD2 identical over 10 bases. Material for sequencing was PBMCs. This clonotype was obtained from a young man in good health and CMV-seropositive. CDR3 region: CASSLGGLAGVHEQYF. In nucleotides, the CDR3 is TGTGCCAGCAGCTTAGGAGGTCTAGCGGGAGTCCACGAGCAGTACTTC.